Only one count was recorded for the clone carrying this T cell receptor (beta chain). TCRdb's copy holds only in-frame clones and misses some; the assay was immunoSEQ multiplex PCR. The sample shows 1.4 million or so clones, 97% to 99% of them seen only once. The data are from a study of shared clonotypes between healthy human individuals. Negatively enriched CD4+ T cells were divided by CD45RA into naive and memory. The clonotype was recovered from a man aged 30-40 years in good health. The sample consisted of naive CD4+ T cells sorted from blood. Documented subset: CD45RA+ positively selected.

The CDR3 DNA is TGTGCCAGCAGCGCGTACAAAACACACACAGATACGCAGTATTTT. Translation: CASSAYKTHTDTQYF. This chain links TRBV7-3 with TRBJ2-3; D is uncertain. The V end lost 5 bases, the J end lost 2 bases, and 14 bases lay between the germline ends. This CDR3 contains 15 residues. The germline gives CDR1 SGHTA, CDR2 FQGTGA.